One sample yielded the 21 T cell receptor beta chains listed below, sequenced in a study of blood T cell repertoires in COVID-19. TCRdb's copy holds only in-frame clones and misses some; the assay was immunoSEQ multiplex PCR. The table lists fewer than 500,000 clones, around nine tenths of them singletons, with 1.5% to 2% in the top ten. What was sequenced was PBMCs or T cells enriched from blood (not recorded which). Every receptor here comes from a woman between 18 and 29 years old with acute COVID-19.

The gene calls are TRBV10-3 and TRBJ2-7; 9 bases line up with TRBD1. The CDR3 has 14 residues. Germline loops: CDR1 ENHRY, CDR2 SYGVKD. Trimming removed 4 bases from V and 4 bases from J; junction bases left unmatched: 5. The CDR3 sequence: CAISAEDRGYEQYF. The CDR3 region has the DNA TGTGCCATCAGTGCCGAAGACAGGGGGTACGAGCAGTACTTC.

Notes on this clone: The conserved closing phenylalanine or tryptophan is absent in this CDR3, likely reflecting a read error. The DNA is omitted, as the CDR3 cannot be located on it reliably, and the CDR3 follows TCRdb's listing. The rearrangement joins TRBV10-3 to TRBJ2-7; TRBD2, the D gene given by the table, was not confirmed from the DNA. Germline V gene lookup returns CDR1 ENHRY and CDR2 SYGVKD. Termini included, the CDR3 measures 13 amino acids. The chain's CDR3 is CAISESKSGALFY.

A few counts support this clone. The V call is TRBV6-5, the J call TRBJ2-3; 8 bases map to TRBD1. With 0 bases clipped from V and 8 bases from J, the junction kept 10 bases outside the gene matches. This CDR3 contains 16 residues. Germline lookup yields CDR1 MNHEY and CDR2 SVGAGI. The CDR3 nucleotides are TGTGCCAGCAGTTACTCTCACCGGACAGGGTACGGTACGCAGTATTTT. Its protein is CASSYSHRTGYGTQYF.

This clone was detected many times. The V gene is TRBV27, the J gene TRBJ1-6, with 8 bases aligning to TRBD1. With V trimmed by 2 bases and J by 9 bases, 0 bases remained unmatched. Germline V CDR1 and CDR2: MNHEY, SMNVEV (reference sequence). The CDR3 totals 13 residues. The CDR3 bases are TGTGCCAGCAGTTTACAGGGGGCTTCACCCCTCCACTTT. Its protein is CASSLQGASPLHF.

The chain recombines TRBV3-1 (or the pseudogene TRBV3-2) with TRBJ1-2, with D possibly matching TRBD1 (5 bases). Germline CDR1 and CDR2: LGHDT and YNNKEL (reference sequence). Trimming took off 3 bases at V and 0 bases at J, with 11 bases between the two ends. CDR3 length: 15 residues. CDR3 sequence reads: CASSHWAGSNYGYTF. The CDR3 coding sequence is TGTGCCAGCAGCCATTGGGCAGGGTCTAACTATGGCTACACCTTC.

The gene calls are TRBV9 and TRBJ1-2; 7 positions agree with TRBD1. V shed 0 bases, J shed 4 bases, and the junction held 0 bases outside the gene matches. The CDR3 spans 13 residues. The V gene's germline CDR1 is SGDLS and CDR2 YYNGEE. CDR3 loop: CASSVAGGYGYTF. In DNA form, the CDR3 reads TGTGCCAGCAGCGTAGCAGGGGGCTATGGCTACACCTTC.

The chain combines TRBV5-1 with TRBJ2-1, with D uncertain. The germline CDR1 and CDR2 sequences are SGHRS and YFSETQ. V was trimmed by 1 base and J by 5 bases, leaving 10 bases between them. The CDR3 sequence is 14 residues long. The CDR3 DNA follows: TGCGCCAGCAGCTTGATTTGGCAGAACAATGAGCAGTTCTTC. It translates to CASSLIWQNNEQFF.

CDR3 sequence reads: CASSERSGYNEQFF. The CDR3 bases are TGCGCCAGCAGTGAGAGGAGCGGGTACAATGAGCAGTTCTTC. The genes are TRBV10-2 and TRBJ2-1, with D maybe TRBD2 (6 bases). This CDR3 is built from 14 residues. Per the germline V gene, CDR1 is WSHSY and CDR2 is SAAADI. The V end was cut by 2 bases, the J end by 4 bases, with 9 bases between.

The V gene is TRBV7-9, the J gene TRBJ2-2; possible D gene TRBD1, 5 bases. CDR1 is SEHNR, CDR2 FQNEAQ, per germline (reference sequence). The ends were cut back, 1 base at V and 0 bases at J, with 18 bases in the middle. This CDR3 region has 19 residues. CDR3 amino acids: CASSLVGHRPKSNTGELFF. In DNA form, the CDR3 reads TGTGCCAGCAGCTTAGTGGGTCACAGGCCAAAGTCGAACACCGGGGAGCTGTTTTTT.

This rearrangement joins TRBV11-2 to TRBJ1-5; D gene ambiguous. Trimming stripped 5 bases from V and 6 bases from J, with 17 bases between. This CDR3 comprises 15 residues. Germline loops: CDR1 SGHAT, CDR2 FQNNGV. The DNA of the CDR3 is TGTGCCAGCAGCGACTTCACCGGGTATAGTCAGCCCCAGCATTTT. This gives the protein CASSDFTGYSQPQHF.

The CDR3 region is CASCTSSSYNEQFF. The CDR3 region has the DNA TGTGCCAGCTGTACGTCCAGCTCCTACAATGAGCAGTTCTTC. This rearrangement joins TRBV7-9 to TRBJ2-1; unclear D gene. In germline, CDR1 is SEHNR, CDR2 FQNEAQ (reference sequence). V shed 8 bases and J shed 0 bases, with 11 bases lying between them. The CDR3 is made up of 14 amino acids.

This clone was counted only a few times. The J gene is TRBJ1-6, the V gene TRBV5-1; TRBD1 aligns across 8 bases. V lost 2 bases to trimming and J lost 10 bases; unmatched junction nucleotides: 11. The CDR3 has 16 residues. Germline CDR1 reads SGHRS; CDR2 reads YFSETQ. CDR3 DNA sequence: TGCGCCAGCAGCTTTCAAACCGGGACAGGAGGGTCACCCCTCCACTTT. Protein: CASSFQTGTGGSPLHF.

V usage is TRBV12-2 and J usage is TRBJ2-1; TRBD1 is the table's D call and was not checked against the DNA. TRBV12-2 is a pseudogene. The CDR3 covers 19 residues. As DNA, the CDR3 is TGTGCAAGTCGCTTAGGCCGGGACACTCCACTGAGCTCCTACAATGAGCAGTTCTTC. Encoded protein: CASRLGRDTPLSSYNEQFF.

The rearrangement uses TRBV28 and TRBJ2-5; TRBD2 agrees at 8 bases. V lost 5 bases, J lost 5 bases, and 10 bases stayed unmatched. The CDR3 is 15 amino acids. Germline V gene sequence: CDR1 MDHEN, CDR2 SYDVKM. The CDR3 DNA is TGTGCCAGCAGTGCGGAAGGACTAGCAAGTGAGACCCAGTACTTC. Its protein product is CASSAEGLASETQYF.

V usage is TRBV24-1 and J usage is TRBJ2-1, with D perhaps matching TRBD1 (6 bases). Trimming took off 3 bases at V and 10 bases at J, with 15 bases between the two ends. CDR3 length: 14 amino acids. Germline V gene data show CDR1 as KGHDR and CDR2 as SFDVKD. CDR3 nucleotides: TGTGCCACCAGTGATGTGGGGGACACGTCGGAGCAGTTCTTC. Protein sequence: CATSDVGDTSEQFF.

The rearrangement links TRBV28 to TRBJ1-5; 8 bases agree with TRBD1. CDR1 is MDHEN, CDR2 SYDVKM, per germline. V lost 5 bases to trimming and J lost 0 bases; unmatched junction nucleotides: 9. The CDR3 is 17 residues long. CDR3 sequence (DNA): TGTGCCAGCAGTCTTCAGGGGGCAGACGGTAGCAATCAGCCCCAGCATTTT. Translation: CASSLQGADGSNQPQHF.

CDR3: CASSFRGLAGGEQFF. The CDR3 bases are TGTGCCAGCAGCTTCAGGGGACTAGCGGGAGGTGAGCAGTTCTTC. The chain links TRBV7-8 to TRBJ2-1; 15 nucleotides align to TRBD2. CDR1 is SGHVS, CDR2 FQNEAQ, per germline. Unmatched junction bases numbered 3, after V lost 3 bases and J lost 9 bases. The CDR3 sequence is 15 residues long.

The chain carries TRBV12-3 or TRBV12-4 and TRBJ2-5, with D uncertain. Trimming stripped 0 bases from V and 3 bases from J, with 2 bases between. The CDR3 contains 12 residues. The CDR3 protein is CASSLAEETQYF. Written as DNA, the CDR3 is TGTGCCAGCAGTTTAGCCGAAGAGACCCAGTACTTC.

The gene calls are TRBV7-2 and TRBJ1-2; D is uncertain. This CDR3 is built from 13 residues. The germline V gene encodes CDR1 SGHTA and CDR2 FQGNSA. V lost 3 bases to trimming and J lost 8 bases, with 13 bases between them. The CDR3 nucleotides are TGTGCCAGCAGCTTGCGGTTAAACCGGGGCTACACCTTC. Protein sequence: CASSLRLNRGYTF.

The V call is TRBV7-2, the J call TRBJ2-3; TRBD1 might be the D (6 bases). V lost 5 bases to trimming and J lost 4 bases, with 16 bases between them. There are 15 residues in the CDR3. CDR1 is SGHTA and CDR2 is FQGNSA in the germline V gene. The CDR3 bases are TGTGCCAGCAGCACAGGGACAAAAAGAGCAGATACGCAGTATTTT. Translated: CASSTGTKRADTQYF.

The genes are TRBV6-1 and TRBJ1-5, with 10 bases that match TRBD1. Trimming removed 4 bases from V and 0 bases from J; junction bases left unmatched: 6. CDR3 length equals 17 residues. Germline values: CDR1 MNHNS, CDR2 SASEGT. CDR3 sequence (DNA): TGTGCCAGCAGTGTCAAGACAGGGGGCAATAGCAATCAGCCCCAGCATTTT. It encodes CASSVKTGGNSNQPQHF.